This T cell receptor beta chain was identified during a study of blood T cell repertoires in COVID-19. Study information: There were acute and convalescent COVID-19 samples, and they came from the United States, Italy and Spain. The cDNA or gDNA used as material had been derived from T cells, B-cell-depleted T cells, or PBMCs.

Original processing notes: Nucleated cell number was recorded as an estimate derived from reference gene primer amplification. Using immunoSEQ multiplex PCR, the repertoire was profiled, and TCRdb retains in-frame clones only, with some absent. The D gene and trimming were derived from the DNA, and the V and J assignments and clone size from that table. The table has fewer than 75,000 clones, around nine tenths seen once. Looked up from germline, CDR1 is SGDLS and CDR2 is YYNGEE. The CDR3 contains 16 residues. Trimming removed 0 bases from V and 4 bases from J; junction bases left unmatched: 7. This receptor was identified in a man aged 55 to 70 with acute or convalescent COVID-19. Sequenced sample: peripheral blood. The chain combines TRBV9 with TRBJ2-7; TRBD2 matches 10 bases. As DNA, the CDR3 is TGTGCCAGCAGCGTAGCTACGACTAGCGGGCAGTACGAGCAGTACTTC. It codes for CASSVATTSGQYEQYF.